The 18 T cell receptor beta chains in this list originate from one sample, sequenced in a study of T cell responses to AZD1222 COVID-19 vaccine. Clones were sequenced by immunoSEQ multiplex PCR, and TCRdb holds only the in-frame ones, with some missing. The sample consists of fewer than 55,000 clones, about nine tenths of them appearing once. The material sequenced was peripheral blood, taken 28 days after the second AZD1222 dose. These receptors were collected from an adult who received the AZD1222 COVID-19 vaccine.

The V gene is TRBV13, the J gene TRBJ2-7; the D gene could be TRBD1 or TRBD2 (5 bases each). Trimming removed 2 bases from V and 2 bases from J, with 10 bases in between. Germline V gene lookup returns CDR1 PRHDT and CDR2 FYEKMQ (reference sequence). The length of the CDR3 is 14 residues. The CDR3 coding sequence is TGTGCCAGCAGCTTAAGAGGGGAACCCTACGAGCAGTACTTC. Amino acid sequence: CASSLRGEPYEQYF.

The chain uses TRBV19 and TRBJ1-5, with D unresolved. V was trimmed by 6 bases and J by 4 bases, leaving 13 bases between them. CDR1 and CDR2 from the germline V gene are LNHDA and SQIVND (reference sequence). The CDR3 consists of 14 residues. The CDR3 sequence: CASSSDGTNQPQHF. The CDR3, as DNA: TGTGCCAGTAGCTCGGACGGAACGAATCAGCCCCAGCATTTT.

The V call is TRBV11-2, the J call TRBJ2-7; 7 nucleotides align to TRBD1. This CDR3 has 17 residues. The ends lost 1 base at V and 1 base at J; junction bases unmatched: 10. The V gene's germline CDR1 is SGHAT and CDR2 FQNNGV. The CDR3 spells CASSLVGSGTASYEQYF. For the CDR3, the DNA is TGTGCCAGCAGCTTAGTAGGTAGTGGGACAGCGTCCTACGAGCAGTACTTC.

Concerning this clone itself: At one end the junction does not follow the germline gene, possibly because of a read error. The chain is built from TRBV7-9 and TRBJ2-1; 10 positions match TRBD2. CDR3 length equals 14 residues. The germline gives CDR1 SEHNR, CDR2 FQNEAQ (reference sequence). CDR3 nucleotide sequence: TGTGCCAGCAGCCTAGCGGGGGTTAACAATGAGCAGTTCTTC. Amino acid sequence: CASSLAGVNNEQFF.

J is TRBJ1-6 and V is TRBV19; 8 bases fit TRBD1. The CDR3 is 14 residues long. CDR1 is LNHDA, CDR2 SQIVND, per germline (reference sequence). The ends lost 7 bases at V and 8 bases at J; junction bases unmatched: 7. CDR3 DNA: TGTGCCAGTAACGACAGGGGATCTGATTCACCCCTCCACTTT. Translating it yields CASNDRGSDSPLHF.

This rearrangement joins TRBV7-6 to TRBJ2-2, with 7 bases matching TRBD1. With V trimmed by 7 bases and J by 5 bases, 16 bases remained unmatched. CDR1 and CDR2 from the germline V gene are SGHVS and FNYEAQ. The CDR3 is 17 amino acids. CDR3 region: CASTPIPPGGSTGELFF. The DNA for the CDR3 is TGTGCCAGCACCCCCATCCCGCCAGGGGGAAGTACCGGGGAGCTGTTTTTT.

The V and J genes are TRBV18 and TRBJ1-1; 7 bases line up with TRBD1. J gave up 5 bases and V 4 bases, and 4 bases lay outside the gene matches. CDR1 is KGHSH and CDR2 is LQKENI in the germline V gene. The CDR3 covers 13 residues. CDR3 sequence reads: CASSQGAETEAFF. The CDR3 DNA follows: TGTGCCAGCTCACAGGGGGCGGAAACTGAAGCTTTCTTT.

In DNA form, the CDR3 reads TGTGCCATCAAGCGGGAGTCTGCTGGGACCCAGTACTTC. Translating it yields CAIKRESAGTQYF. This chain joins TRBV10-3 and TRBJ2-5, with 8 bases lining up with TRBD2. This CDR3 is built from 13 residues. Trimming at V came to 7 bases and at J to 7 bases, leaving 8 bases not matched to a gene. CDR1 is ENHRY, CDR2 SYGVKD, per germline.

The chain couples TRBV7-9 to TRBJ2-7, with a tentative D call TRBD2 (6 bases). Germline V lookup: CDR1 SEHNR, CDR2 FQNEAQ (reference sequence). The V end lost 1 base, the J end lost 2 bases, and 15 bases lay between the germline ends. The CDR3 sequence is 16 residues long. CDR3 region: CASSLGGGALTYEQYF. CDR3 nucleotide sequence: TGTGCCAGCAGCTTAGGAGGAGGGGCCCTAACCTACGAGCAGTACTTC.

The V gene is TRBV3-1 (or the pseudogene TRBV3-2), the J gene TRBJ1-6; perhaps TRBD1 as D (6 bases). The V and J ends lost 4 bases and 8 bases respectively, with 15 bases between them. The CDR3 contains 15 residues. The V gene's germline CDR1 is LGHDT and CDR2 YNNKEL (reference sequence). This CDR3 reads CASSLGQPGDSPLHF. In DNA, the CDR3 is TGTGCCAGCAGCCTCGGACAGCCTGGGGATTCACCCCTCCACTTT.

CDR3 DNA sequence: TGTGCCAGCAGTGAAGCAGGACGGATTAATCAGCCCCAGCATTTT. It translates to CASSEAGRINQPQHF. This chain joins TRBV6-1 and TRBJ1-5; D gene unclear. The germline V gene has CDR1 MNHNS and CDR2 SASEGT. The CDR3 totals 15 residues. The V end was cut by 0 bases, the J end by 4 bases, with 10 bases between.

The rearrangement links TRBV16 to TRBJ2-3; D is undetermined. The CDR3 is 15 amino acids. Germline CDR1 and CDR2: KGHSY and FQNENV. Deletions cut 4 bases from V and 0 bases from J, with 11 bases between. As DNA, the CDR3 is TGTGCCAGCAGCCGATTTGCGACTAGCACAGATACGCAGTATTTT. Its protein is CASSRFATSTDTQYF.

This chain links TRBV29-1 with TRBJ1-4; 7 positions agree with TRBD1. In germline, CDR1 is SQVTM, CDR2 ANQGSEA. CDR3 length equals 14 residues. V lost 6 bases to trimming and J lost 5 bases; unmatched junction nucleotides: 9. The DNA of the CDR3 is TGCAGCGTCCGAGACAGGGCGTCGAATGAAAAACTGTTTTTT. It specifies CSVRDRASNEKLFF.

The chain has TRBV3-1 (or the pseudogene TRBV3-2) and TRBJ1-2, with TRBD1 matching over 7 bases. The germline CDR1 and CDR2 sequences are LGHDT and YNNKEL (reference sequence). J gave up 9 bases and V 2 bases, and 9 bases lay outside the gene matches. CDR3 length equals 14 residues. For the CDR3, the DNA is TGTGCCAGCAGCCAATCCGGACAGGAGCATCGCTACACCTTC. The encoded protein is CASSQSGQEHRYTF.

On this clone: The junction departs from the called germline gene at one end, perhaps through a read error. V gene TRBV7-2 combines with J gene TRBJ2-6, with 8 bases identical to TRBD2. CDR3 length equals 16 residues. CDR1 is SGHTA and CDR2 is FQGNSA in the germline V gene. The CDR3 nucleotides read TGTGCCAGCAGCCTAGCGGGTGGGCTGGGGGCCAACGTCCTGACTTTC. Translation: CASSLAGGLGANVLTF.

The chain recombines TRBV29-1 with TRBJ1-1; D remains ambiguous. The CDR3 runs to 14 residues. Germline V gene sequence: CDR1 SQVTM, CDR2 ANQGSEA. V shed 4 bases and J shed 5 bases, with 17 bases lying between them. The CDR3 nucleotides are TGCAGCGTTGGAGAATACACCCGGGGAACTGAAGCTTTCTTT. It codes for CSVGEYTRGTEAFF.

This rearrangement joins TRBV7-9 to TRBJ1-5; D not certain. The CDR3 runs 17 residues. CDR1 SEHNR and CDR2 FQNEAQ come from the germline V gene (reference sequence). V dropped 2 bases and J dropped 6 bases, with 20 bases sitting between them. DNA for the CDR3: TGTGCCAGCAGCTTAAACGCCGCGGGCGGCGGTGGTCAGCCCCAGCATTTT. It specifies CASSLNAAGGGGQPQHF.

The chain has TRBV4-2 and TRBJ1-4; the D is unclear. Germline CDR1 LGHNA, CDR2 YNFKEQ. Deletions cut 0 bases from V and 3 bases from J, with 17 bases between. CDR3 length: 18 residues. CDR3 in DNA: TGTGCCAGCAGCCAAGAGCCCAGTTTTGGTCGCGCTAATGAAAAACTGTTTTTT. Translated, it gives CASSQEPSFGRANEKLFF.